The 19 T cell receptor beta chains given below trace back to one sample, sequenced in a study of chemoradiotherapy in HPV16-positive cancers. The assay was immunoSEQ multiplex PCR, and TCRdb's table has in-frame clones only and misses some. The table has about 8,200 clones, over 70% seen once. The sample here was tumor tissue, taken from a patient who underwent chemoradiotherapy. These receptors were obtained from a human donor with HPV-associated anogenital cancer.

The chain employs TRBV29-1 and TRBJ1-2; a possible D gene is TRBD1 (5 bases). V was trimmed by 3 bases and J by 6 bases, leaving 17 bases between them. The germline V gene has CDR1 SQVTM and CDR2 ANQGSEA. This CDR3 spans 14 amino acids. CDR3 region: CSVDPGQGANGYTF. The CDR3 DNA sequence: TGCAGCGTTGACCCTGGACAAGGGGCGAATGGCTACACCTTC.

DNA for the CDR3: TGTGCCAGCAGTGAAGGTAGCGGGATAAACTATGAGCAGTTCTTC. This codes for CASSEGSGINYEQFF. The genes are TRBV25-1 and TRBJ2-1; 8 bases are shared with TRBD2. The CDR3 loop spans 15 amino acids. Germline CDR1 and CDR2: MGHDK and SYGVNS. J was trimmed by 8 bases and V by 2 bases; bases with no gene match: 8.

The rearrangement links TRBV7-3 to TRBJ2-3, with TRBD2 matching over 13 bases. The J segment lost 1 base and the V segment lost 2 bases, leaving 9 bases of the junction unmatched. CDR1 is SGHTA and CDR2 is FQGTGA in the germline V gene. This CDR3 comprises 19 residues. CDR3 protein: CASSLGWTSGSGRTDTQYF. The CDR3 coding sequence is TGTGCCAGCAGCTTAGGGTGGACTAGCGGGAGCGGGCGCACAGATACGCAGTATTTT.

This sequence joins TRBV27 and TRBJ1-1; D perhaps matches TRBD1 (6 bases). V lost 4 bases and J lost 7, with 19 bases in between. Germline V gene sequence: CDR1 MNHEY, CDR2 SMNVEV (reference sequence). The CDR3 has 15 amino acids. The CDR3 is CASSWGRGEENEAFF. For the CDR3, the DNA is TGTGCCAGCAGTTGGGGGCGCGGGGAGGAGAATGAAGCTTTCTTT.

This chain uses TRBV11-3 with TRBJ2-3; 10 bases align to TRBD2. The CDR3 runs to 16 residues. J gave up 4 bases and V 7 bases, and 11 bases lay outside the gene matches. Germline V gives CDR1 SGHNT, CDR2 YENEEA. CDR3 sequence (DNA): TGTGCCAGCATTTACTTAGCGGGGGGCCCTCCAGATACGCAGTATTTT. It codes for CASIYLAGGPPDTQYF.

The chain links TRBV6-5 to TRBJ1-5; a weak D match, TRBD1 (5 bases). Germline CDR1 is MNHEY and CDR2 is SVGAGI. The ends were cut back, 6 bases at V and 7 bases at J, with 16 bases in the middle. The CDR3 is 14 amino acids. The CDR3 DNA is TGTGCCAGCAGCCTCGGGCAGGGAGACCAGCCCCAGCATTTT. As protein: CASSLGQGDQPQHF.

This chain links TRBV7-9 with TRBJ1-4; 10 positions agree with TRBD1. The J segment lost 8 bases and the V segment lost 10 bases, leaving 7 bases of the junction unmatched. The CDR3 sequence is 13 residues long. CDR1 is SEHNR, CDR2 FQNEAQ, per germline (reference sequence). CDR3 bases: TGTGCCACCCGAGGGACAGGGGTAGAAAAACTGTTTTTT. Its protein product is CATRGTGVEKLFF.

V gene TRBV9 combines with J gene TRBJ1-2; D perhaps matches TRBD1 (6 bases). Trimming took 2 bases from V and 5 from J, leaving 10 bases between them. CDR1 is SGDLS and CDR2 is YYNGEE in the germline V gene. The CDR3 has 13 residues. For the CDR3, the DNA is TGTGCCAGCAGCGTGACCGACAGGTATGGCTACACCTTC. Its protein product is CASSVTDRYGYTF.

This clone was picked up one time. V usage is TRBV5-1 and J usage is TRBJ1-1; no definite D call. CDR3 length: 15 amino acids. Trimming shortened V by 0 bases and J by 1 base, and 10 bases separated the two germline ends. Germline assignment: CDR1 SGHRS and CDR2 YFSETQ. The CDR3 bases are TGCGCCAGCAGCTTGGGTTTGGGAGGGAACACTGAAGCTTTCTTT. Its protein product is CASSLGLGGNTEAFF.

Points on this clone: The same CDR3 is also encoded by other DNA sequences in this sample. The rearrangement uses TRBV30 and TRBJ1-1, with D possibly TRBD1 on 6 matching bases. Trimming removed 5 bases from V and 0 bases from J, with 10 bases in between. The CDR3 runs to 13 residues. Germline V gene lookup returns CDR1 GTSNPN and CDR2 SVGIG (reference sequence). The CDR3 DNA sequence: TGTGCCTGGGGACAGATTATGAACACTGAAGCTTTCTTT. As protein: CAWGQIMNTEAFF.

The chain uses TRBV7-6 and TRBJ2-2; tentative D call: TRBD1 (6 bases). The V end was cut by 1 base, the J end by 2 bases, with 8 bases between. Germline assignment: CDR1 SGHVS and CDR2 FNYEAQ. This CDR3 has 15 residues. The CDR3 protein is CASSLDRANTGELFF. CDR3 sequence (DNA): TGTGCCAGCAGCTTAGACAGGGCTAACACCGGGGAGCTGTTTTTT.

This chain connects TRBV4-3 to TRBJ2-1, with 8 bases lining up with TRBD2. In germline, CDR1 is LGHNA, CDR2 YSLEER. J was trimmed by 4 bases and V by 0 bases; bases with no gene match: 11. The CDR3 extends over 18 amino acids. For the CDR3, the DNA is TGCGCCAGCAGCCAAGATTTCGCTAGCGGGCCCCCTTACAATGAGCAGTTCTTC. The encoded protein is CASSQDFASGPPYNEQFF.

The CDR3 loop reads CASSQGARNTEAFF. The CDR3, as DNA: TGTGCCAGCAGCCAAGGGGCGAGGAACACTGAAGCTTTCTTT. V and J are TRBV14 and TRBJ1-1; no reliable D call. Germline-derived CDR1 and CDR2 are SGHDN and FVKESK. The CDR3 length is 14 residues. Between the trimmed V and J ends, which lost 1 base and 1 base, there was a span of 7 bases.

This chain joins TRBV7-3 and TRBJ2-1; tentative D call: TRBD2 (5 bases). This CDR3 contains 22 residues. The germline gives CDR1 SGHTA, CDR2 FQGTGA. V was cut by 5 bases and J by 0 bases, with 32 bases left in between. Here the CDR3 DNA reads TGTGCCAGCAGCCTTCCCGCCGACCCGACCTTGCCGGGCGGGCTCTCCTACAATGAGCAGTTCTTC. This sequence encodes CASSLPADPTLPGGLSYNEQFF.

The CDR3 coding sequence is TGTGCCAGCAGCCCCCCAAGGCAGAGAGCTTTCTTT. It is translated as CASSPPRQRAFF. This sequence joins TRBV11-1 and TRBJ1-1; D not resolved. Trimming stripped 5 bases from V and 10 bases from J, with 14 bases between. This CDR3 comprises 12 residues. Germline V gene lookup returns CDR1 SGHAT and CDR2 FQDESV (reference sequence).

The chain uses TRBV7-9 and TRBJ1-5; D uncertain. Trimming removed 9 bases at V and 4 bases at J, with 13 bases between. Per germline, CDR1 SEHNR and CDR2 FQNEAQ (reference sequence). This CDR3 region has 13 residues. Here the CDR3 reads CASDPDGNQPQHF. DNA for the CDR3: TGTGCCAGTGACCCTGACGGGAATCAGCCCCAGCATTTT.

V gene TRBV7-9 combines with J gene TRBJ2-1; D remains ambiguous. This CDR3 has 11 amino acids. V was clipped by 5 bases and J by 7 bases, with 6 bases between them. The germline V gene has CDR1 SEHNR and CDR2 FQNEAQ (reference sequence). The CDR3 loop is CASSTYNEQFF. DNA for the CDR3: TGTGCCAGCAGCACTTATAATGAGCAGTTCTTC.

The chain links TRBV6-6 to TRBJ2-3, with D hard to call. Germline V gene lookup returns CDR1 MNHNY and CDR2 SVGAGI (reference sequence). The V and J ends lost 4 bases and 2 bases respectively, with 10 bases between them. The CDR3 is 14 amino acids. The CDR3 is CASSSHSNTDTQYF. The CDR3 bases are TGTGCCAGCAGTTCCCACAGCAACACAGATACGCAGTATTTT.

The chain recombines TRBV5-1 with TRBJ2-7; 8 bases align to TRBD2. Germline V gene lookup returns CDR1 SGHRS and CDR2 YFSETQ. The V and J ends lost 0 bases and 1 base, in that order; junction bases with no gene match: 6. This CDR3 spans 16 amino acids. The CDR3 bases are TGCGCCAGCAGCTTGGTTTACAGCGGGGGATCCTACGAGCAGTACTTC. Translated, it gives CASSLVYSGGSYEQYF. Full variable domain (rest looked up from reference TRBV5-1 and TRBJ2-7): KAGVTQTPRYLIKTRGQQVTLSCSPISGHRSVSWYQQTPGQGLQFLFEYFSETQRNKGNFPGRFSGRQFSNSRSEMNVSTLELGDSALYLCASSLVYSGGSYEQYFGPGTRLTVT.